This T cell receptor (beta chain) was observed in a study of T-cell memory formation after mild COVID-19. Whole-study results and caveats: Contracting clones from day 15 to 85 showed balanced CD4/CD8; later expanders favored CD4+. Specificity for SARS-CoV-2 was not confirmed among the second-wave clones peaking on day 37.

TCRdb fed the 5' RACE reads into MiXCR, producing one record per CDR3 protein. The table lists around 470,000 distinct CDR3 sequences, 20% of them singletons. Note on this clonotype: What it recognizes is unknown.

CDR1 is SEHNR and CDR2 is FQNEAQ in the germline V gene (reference sequence). V lost 2 bases and J lost 3; bases outside the gene matches: 1. This CDR3 comprises 13 residues. This clonotype originated in an adult woman who had mild COVID-19 (a few samples of this study predate the infection). Cell type and time point are not known. The rearrangement uses TRBV7-9 and TRBJ2-7; 7 positions agree with TRBD2. Sequencing was carried out using PBMCs or a T cell subset sorted from them (not recorded which). CDR3 nucleotides: TGTGCCAGCAGCTTAACTAGCGTCTACGAGCAGTACTTC. Amino acids: CASSLTSVYEQYF.